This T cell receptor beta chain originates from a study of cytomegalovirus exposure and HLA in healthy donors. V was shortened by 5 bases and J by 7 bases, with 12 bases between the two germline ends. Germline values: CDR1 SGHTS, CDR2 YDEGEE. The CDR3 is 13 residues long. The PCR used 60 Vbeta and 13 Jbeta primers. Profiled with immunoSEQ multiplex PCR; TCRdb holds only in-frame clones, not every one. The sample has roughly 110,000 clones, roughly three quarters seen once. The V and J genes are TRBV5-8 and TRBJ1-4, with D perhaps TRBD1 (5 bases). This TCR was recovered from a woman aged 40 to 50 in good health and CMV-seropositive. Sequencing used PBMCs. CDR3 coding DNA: TGTGCCAGCAGGGGGGGGACTGGTGAAAAACTGTTTTTT. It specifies CASRGGTGEKLFF.